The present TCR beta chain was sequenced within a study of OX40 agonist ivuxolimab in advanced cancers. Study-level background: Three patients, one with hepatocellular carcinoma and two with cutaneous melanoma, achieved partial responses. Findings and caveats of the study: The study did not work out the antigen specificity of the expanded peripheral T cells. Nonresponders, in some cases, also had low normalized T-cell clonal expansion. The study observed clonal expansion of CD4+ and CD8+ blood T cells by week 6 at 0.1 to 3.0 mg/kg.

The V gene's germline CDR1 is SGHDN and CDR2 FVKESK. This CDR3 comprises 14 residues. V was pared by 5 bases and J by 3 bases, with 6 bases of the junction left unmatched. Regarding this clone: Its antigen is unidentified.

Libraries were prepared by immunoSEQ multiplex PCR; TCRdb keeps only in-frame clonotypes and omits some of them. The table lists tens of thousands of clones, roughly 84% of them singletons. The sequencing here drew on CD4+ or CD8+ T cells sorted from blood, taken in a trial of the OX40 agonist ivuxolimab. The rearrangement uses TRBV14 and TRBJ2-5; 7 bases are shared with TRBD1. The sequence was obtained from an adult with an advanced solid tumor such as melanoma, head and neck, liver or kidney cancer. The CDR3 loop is CASSALGTEETQYF. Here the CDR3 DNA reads TGTGCCAGCAGCGCGCTGGGGACAGAAGAGACCCAGTACTTC. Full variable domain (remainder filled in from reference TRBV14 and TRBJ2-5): EAGVTQFPSHSVIEKGQTVTLRCDPISGHDNLYWYRRVMGKEIKFLLHFVKESKQDESGMPNNRFLAERTGGTYSTLKVQPAELEDSGVYFCASSALGTEETQYFGPGTRLLVL.